This T cell receptor beta chain was recorded in a study of spatial heterogeneity in lung cancer. About the research overall: As counted in raw reads, each unique TCR and UMI combination appeared more than ten times on average.

Study results and caveats: Intratumoral expanded alpha and beta TCR counts were found to track tumor mutation counts.

From the 5' RACE reads, TCRdb called clonotypes with MiXCR, one entry per CDR3 protein. Of under 13,000 distinct CDR3 sequences listed, around 8% are singletons. CDR3 size: 15 residues. V lost 4 bases and J 2 bases, leaving 9 bases between the germline ends. Germline V gene sequence: CDR1 SGHTA, CDR2 FQGTGA. This clonotype is medium-sized (0.01 to 0.1%) in the sample. The antigen remains unidentified. Documented time point: sample taken at primary tumor resection. Donation came from around 72 patients with untreated early-stage non-small cell lung cancer. Whole RNA came from tumor, nontumor lung or frozen PBMC and was sequenced without being sorted.

The chain is built from TRBV7-3 and TRBJ2-6; perhaps TRBD2 as D (5 bases). This clonotype was obtained from a female donor with early-stage non-small cell lung cancer. The specimen was lung tumor tissue, collected at surgery. The CDR3 DNA follows: TGTGCCAGCAGCTCCCCGAGGGCTGGGGCCAACGTCCTGACTTTC. This translates into CASSSPRAGANVLTF.